The rows below give T cell receptor beta chains drawn from one sample of a study of tumor-infiltrating lymphocytes in primary liver carcinoma. One entry per CDR3 protein results from TCRdb running MiXCR on the multiplex PCR reads. The table shows 50,000 to 60,000 distinct CDR3 sequences, with about 80% occurring only once. The material sequenced was liver tumor tissue from sampling region 5. These receptors were obtained from a man in his forties with primary liver carcinoma and hepatitis B virus infection. Each CDR3 is given with its conserved first and last residue. Fields, in order: J gene, clone size, V gene, D gene, CDR3 DNA, CDR3 protein. D genes are given only for firm matches. The size field is filled for only some rows; it gives once, few, many or a size class.

>TRBJ2-7|NA|TRBV29-1|NA
TGCAGCGTTGCGGACGTACCCGGCGAGCAGTACTTC
CSVADVPGEQYF
>TRBJ1-4|NA|TRBV7-8|NA
TGTGCCAGCAGCTTAGGGCATATTGCAACTAATGAAAAACTGCTTTTT
CASSLGHIATNEKLLF
>TRBJ2-7|NA|TRBV6-1|NA
TGTGCCGTCCACACAGGAGCCGAAACGCGGGAGCAGTACTTC
CAVHTGAETREQYF
>TRBJ2-1|few|TRBV20-1|NA
TGCAGTGCTAGAGATCTGAGCTACTCCTACAATGAGCAGTTCTTC
CSARDLSYSYNEQFF
>TRBJ1-2|NA|TRBV6-1|NA
TGTTCCAGCAGTGGGTCAAGGGTAGGGATAAAGGCAGAGTCGAACTATGGCTACACCTTC
CSSSGSRVGIKAESNYGYTF
>TRBJ2-1|NA|TRBV11-3|NA
TGTGCCAGCAGCTTAGGCGTCTCGAGCAATGCGCAGTCCTTC
CASSLGVSSNAQSF
>TRBJ2-2|NA|TRBV5-1|NA
TGCGCCAGCAGTTTACATCACAGGGCGAACACCGGGGAGCTGTTTTTT
CASSLHHRANTGELFF
>TRBJ2-2|NA|TRBV4-2|NA
TGTGCCAGTAGCCAAGATCAAATTGGCGAGGAGCTGTTTTTT
CASSQDQIGEELFF
>TRBJ1-1|few|TRBV6-6|TRBD1
TGTGCCAGCAGCACAGGGGGGGCCACTGAAGCCTTCTTT
CASSTGGATEAFF
>TRBJ2-2|NA|TRBV11-2|NA
TGTACCAGCAGCTTCCGGGATAGGAGTACCTGGGAGCTGTTTTTT
CTSSFRDRSTWELFF
>TRBJ1-1|many|TRBV28|NA
TGTGCCAGCAGCCCTGGGACTCTCCTGGGAGCTTTCTTT
CASSPGTLLGAFF
>TRBJ2-1|once|TRBV5-1|NA
TGCGCCAGCAGTTATACCGGGCTCCAGTGGAATGAGCAGTTCTTC
CASSYTGLQWNEQFF